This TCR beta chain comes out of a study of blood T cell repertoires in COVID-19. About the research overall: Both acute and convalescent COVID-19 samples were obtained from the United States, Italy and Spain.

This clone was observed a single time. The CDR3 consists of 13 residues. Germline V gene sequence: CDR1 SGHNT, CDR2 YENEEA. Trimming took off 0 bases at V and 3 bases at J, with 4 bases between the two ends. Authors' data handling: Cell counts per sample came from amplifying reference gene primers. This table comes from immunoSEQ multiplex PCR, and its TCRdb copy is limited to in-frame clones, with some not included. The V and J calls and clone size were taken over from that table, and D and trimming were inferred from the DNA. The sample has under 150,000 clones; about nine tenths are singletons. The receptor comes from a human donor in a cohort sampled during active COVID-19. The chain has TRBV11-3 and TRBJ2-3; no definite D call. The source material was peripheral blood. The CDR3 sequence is CASSLDQTDTQYF. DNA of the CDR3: TGTGCCAGCAGCTTAGATCAGACAGATACGCAGTATTTT.